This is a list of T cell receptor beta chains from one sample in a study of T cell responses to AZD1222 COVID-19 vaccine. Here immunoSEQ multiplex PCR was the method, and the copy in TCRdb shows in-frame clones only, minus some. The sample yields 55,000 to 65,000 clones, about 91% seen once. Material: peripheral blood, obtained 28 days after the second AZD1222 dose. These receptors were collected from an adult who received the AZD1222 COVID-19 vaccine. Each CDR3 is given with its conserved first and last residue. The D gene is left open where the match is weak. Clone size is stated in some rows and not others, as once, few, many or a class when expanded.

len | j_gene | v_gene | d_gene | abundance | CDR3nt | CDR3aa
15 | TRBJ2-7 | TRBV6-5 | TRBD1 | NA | TGTGCCAGCAGTCGAGCCGGGACAGAGGTCTACGAGCAGTACTTC | CASSRAGTEVYEQYF
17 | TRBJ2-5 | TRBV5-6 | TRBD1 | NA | TGTGCCAGCAGCTTTTCTGGGACAGGGGCCAGCCAAGAGACCCAGTACTTC | CASSFSGTGASQETQYF
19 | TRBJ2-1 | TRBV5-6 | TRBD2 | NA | TGTGCCAGCAGCCTCTCAGTACAGCGGGGAGAGCCTCAGATCAATGAGCAGTTCTTC | CASSLSVQRGEPQINEQFF
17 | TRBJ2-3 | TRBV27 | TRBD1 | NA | TGTGCCAGCAGTTTATCGCCCCGGGGACAGGGGTCAGATACGCAGTATTTT | CASSLSPRGQGSDTQYF
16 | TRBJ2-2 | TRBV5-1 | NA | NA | TGCGCCAGCAGCCCTGGTCGGGGGGCTGGTACCGGGGAGCTGTTTTTT | CASSPGRGAGTGELFF
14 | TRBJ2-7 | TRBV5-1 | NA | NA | TGCGCCACCAAATCTGGTGGGGGCAACGACGAGCAGTACTTC | CATKSGGGNDEQYF
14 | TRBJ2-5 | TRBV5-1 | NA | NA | TGCGCCAGCAGCTTAGCCTCCCGGGGCGGGACCCAGTACTTC | CASSLASRGGTQYF
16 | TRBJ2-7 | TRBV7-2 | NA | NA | TGTGCCAGCAGCTTAACGGGGGCCGGGCCTTACTACGAGCAGTACTTC | CASSLTGAGPYYEQYF
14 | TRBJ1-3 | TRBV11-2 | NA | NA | TGTGCCAGCAGCTTTCAAATAGGGGGGAACACCATATATTTT | CASSFQIGGNTIYF
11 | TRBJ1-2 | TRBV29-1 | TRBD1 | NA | TGCAGCGTCGGGACAGACTATGGCTACACCTTC | CSVGTDYGYTF
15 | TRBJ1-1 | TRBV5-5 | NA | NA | TGTGCCAGCAGCTTAGTTTCGGGTAGGGGCACTGAAGCTTTCTTT | CASSLVSGRGTEAFF
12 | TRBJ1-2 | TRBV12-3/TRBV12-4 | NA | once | TGTGCCAGCACCCTCACTAACTATGGCTACACCTTC | CASTLTNYGYTF
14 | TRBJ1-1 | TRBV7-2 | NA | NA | TGTGCCAGCAGTCCACATAACACGAACACTGAAGCTTTCTTT | CASSPHNTNTEAFF
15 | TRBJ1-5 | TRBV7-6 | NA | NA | TGTGCCAGCAGCTTAGACGGCAGACTCAATCAGCCCCAGCATTTT | CASSLDGRLNQPQHF
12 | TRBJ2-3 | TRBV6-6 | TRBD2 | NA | TGTGCCAGCGGGGGGGAGACAGATACGCAGTATTTT | CASGGETDTQYF
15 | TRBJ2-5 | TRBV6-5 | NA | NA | TGTGCCAGCAGTTACTCAACAGGGTCACGAGAGACCCAGTACTTC | CASSYSTGSRETQYF
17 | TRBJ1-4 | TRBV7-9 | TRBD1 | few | TGTGCCAGCAGCCGTTATATTTCAGGGGGCGGGACCGCAAAACTGTTTTTT | CASSRYISGGGTAKLFF
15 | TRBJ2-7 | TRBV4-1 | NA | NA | TGCGCCAGCAGCCAAGAGGGGGGTCAGGGCTACGAGCAGTACTTC | CASSQEGGQGYEQYF
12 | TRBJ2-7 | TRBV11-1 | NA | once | TGTGCCAGCAGCTTAACGGTCCACGAGCAGTACTTC | CASSLTVHEQYF
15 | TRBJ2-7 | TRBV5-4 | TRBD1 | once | TGTGCCAGCAGCTTGGGACAGGGGCCCTCCTACGAGCAGTACTTC | CASSLGQGPSYEQYF
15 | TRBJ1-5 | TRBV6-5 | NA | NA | TGTGCCAGCAGTTACTCGACACAGGGCAATCAGCCCCAGCATTTT | CASSYSTQGNQPQHF
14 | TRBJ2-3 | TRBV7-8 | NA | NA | TGTGCCAGCAGCTTAATCACTAGCACAGATACGCAGTATTTT | CASSLITSTDTQYF
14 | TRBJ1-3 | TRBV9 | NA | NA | TGTGCCAGCAGTGAGGCGGGGACTGGAAACACCATATATTTT | CASSEAGTGNTIYF
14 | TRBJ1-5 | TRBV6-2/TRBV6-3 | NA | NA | TGTGCCAGCAGTTATTTCAGAAGCAATCAGCCCCAGCATTTT | CASSYFRSNQPQHF
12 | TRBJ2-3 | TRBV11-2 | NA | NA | TGTGCCAGCAGCTTAGATCAGGGTACGCAGTATTTT | CASSLDQGTQYF
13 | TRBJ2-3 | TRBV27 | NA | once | TGTGCCAGCATTGAGGGTAGCACAGATACGCAGTATTTT | CASIEGSTDTQYF